This T cell receptor beta chain appears in the sequencing data of a study of PD-1 blockade in classical Hodgkin lymphoma. A single count supports this clone. Germline V gene lookup returns CDR1 MNHEY and CDR2 SMNVEV (reference sequence). CDR3 length: 16 residues. The germline V and J ends were trimmed by 2 bases and 0 bases, with 11 bases remaining between them. Some clones are missing from TCRdb's copy, which holds only in-frame ones; the method was immunoSEQ multiplex PCR. This table has about 21,000 clones, more than 70% appearing once. The time point denotes: cycle 4 day 1 (C4D1), after six to seven weeks of nivolumab. No patient escaped relapse after autologous stem cell transplantation, and brentuximab vedotin exposure varied.

This sample comprised peripheral blood mononuclear cells (PBMCs), obtained before the fourth cycle of nivolumab. This clonotype was sampled from a human donor with classical Hodgkin lymphoma. The chain recombines TRBV27 with TRBJ2-1, with no clear D. CDR3 loop: CASSLIGFSSYNEQFF. CDR3 coding DNA: TGTGCCAGCAGTTTAATCGGGTTTAGCTCCTACAATGAGCAGTTCTTC.